The 6 T cell receptor beta chains in this list originate from one sample, sequenced in a study of blood T cell repertoires in COVID-19. Clones were sequenced by immunoSEQ multiplex PCR, and TCRdb holds only the in-frame ones, with some missing. The sample consists of 200,000 to 250,000 clones, 88% of them appearing once. Input material: PBMCs or T cells enriched from blood (not recorded which). The receptors originated from a woman between 50 and 59 years old with acute COVID-19.

The genes are TRBV6-2 or TRBV6-3 and TRBJ1-1, with D possibly TRBD1 on 6 matching bases. The CDR3 sequence is 16 residues long. V shed 6 bases and J shed 2 bases, with 19 bases lying between them. Germline CDR1 is MNHEY and CDR2 is SVGEGT. Written as DNA, the CDR3 is TGTGCCAGCAGCCGACTTCTACAGGGACGAAACACTGAAGCTTTCTTT. Protein: CASSRLLQGRNTEAFF.

The chain has TRBV7-9 and TRBJ2-7; D ambiguous. Trimming removed 6 bases from V and 0 bases from J, with 12 bases in between. CDR1 is SEHNR, CDR2 FQNEAQ, per germline (reference sequence). There are 14 residues in the CDR3. The CDR3 DNA sequence: TGTGCCAGCAGATCCGACTCGTACTCCTACGAGCAGTACTTC. Its translation is CASRSDSYSYEQYF.

The CDR3 coding sequence is TGTGCCAGCAGGACAGGAGCCTACGAGCAGTACTTC. It specifies CASRTGAYEQYF. The rearrangement links TRBV6-5 to TRBJ2-7; D perhaps matches TRBD1 (6 bases). The V gene's germline CDR1 is MNHEY and CDR2 SVGAGI. The CDR3 is made up of 12 amino acids. Trimming took 6 bases from V and 2 from J, leaving 8 bases between them.

The count of this clone is one. The chain uses TRBV7-9 and TRBJ2-5; D uncertain. Per the germline V gene, CDR1 is SEHNR and CDR2 is FQNEAQ (reference sequence). Trimming pared 10 bases from V and 0 bases from J, leaving 24 bases between. The CDR3 covers 17 residues. In DNA form, the CDR3 reads TGTGCCACCATTACCCTTGAAGTTACACGCTACCAAGAGACCCAGTACTTC. Amino acids: CATITLEVTRYQETQYF.

This chain uses TRBV20-1 with TRBJ2-7; possibly TRBD1 for D (5 bases). Per the germline V gene, CDR1 is DFQATT and CDR2 is SNEGSKA (reference sequence). The CDR3 sequence is 11 residues long. Trimming took 2 bases from V and 4 from J, leaving 6 bases between them. The CDR3 here is CSARRGYEQYF. CDR3 DNA sequence: TGCAGTGCTAGAAGGGGATACGAGCAGTACTTC.

This sequence joins TRBV9 and TRBJ2-7, with 11 positions matching TRBD1. V dropped 3 bases and J dropped 4; count of bases not matched to a gene: 15. The germline V gene encodes CDR1 SGDLS and CDR2 YYNGEE. The CDR3 extends over 18 amino acids. Here the CDR3 DNA reads TGTGCCAGCAGCGCCGGGACAGGGGGTGGTGGGCTTGGGTACGAGCAGTACTTC. Translating it yields CASSAGTGGGGLGYEQYF.